The subject of this entry is one TCR beta chain. The assay was immunoSEQ multiplex PCR, and TCRdb's table has in-frame clones only and misses some. The table records around 150,000 clones, roughly nine tenths of them present only once. The sample comes from a study of cytomegalovirus exposure and HLA in healthy donors. Per germline, CDR1 MNHEY and CDR2 SVGAGI. V gave up 5 bases and J gave up 5 bases, with 15 bases separating them. The CDR3 sequence is 14 residues long. The clonotype was recovered from a woman aged 18-29 years in good health and CMV-seropositive. The chain has TRBV6-5 and TRBJ1-1; tentatively, D is TRBD1 (6 bases). The specimen sequenced was PBMCs. In nucleotides, the CDR3 is TGTGCCAGCAGTCCCAACAGGGCTGGGACTGAAGCTTTCTTT. Translated, it gives CASSPNRAGTEAFF.